The present entry profiles one TCR beta chain with its context. Germline loops: CDR1 LNHDA, CDR2 SQIVND (reference sequence). With V trimmed by 7 bases and J by 5 bases, 8 bases remained unmatched. CDR3 length: 14 amino acids. This entry belongs to a study of blood T cell repertoires in COVID-19. Some clones are missing from TCRdb's copy, which holds only in-frame ones; the method was immunoSEQ multiplex PCR. The sample has some 230,000 clones; approximately 80% are singletons. The material sequenced was peripheral blood. This sequence joins TRBV19 and TRBJ1-3; TRBD1 matches 7 bases. This clonotype was sampled from a woman between 50 and 59 years old with acute or convalescent COVID-19. In DNA, the CDR3 is TGTGCCAGTACTCCCCCGGGACAGCGAAACACCATATATTTT. Translation: CASTPPGQRNTIYF.